This TCR beta chain was identified in a study of T cells after yellow fever vaccination. This clonotype was counted many times. Its cognate antigen is unknown. Study results and caveats: Abundant clonotypes from the bulk population could contaminate FACS-sorted repertoires.

UMIs were added to TCR cDNA along with a universal primer site when it was made by 5'RACE template switching. TCRdb redid the calling of the 5' RACE reads with MiXCR, one entry per CDR3 protein. Found here are about 240,000 distinct CDR3 sequences, less than 8.5% of them singletons; the top ten hold about 0.85%. The V and J ends lost 7 bases and 2 bases, in that order; junction bases with no gene match: 5. The CDR3 contains 14 residues. CDR1 is LNHDA and CDR2 is SQIVND in the germline V gene (reference sequence). The chain uses TRBV19 and TRBJ1-1; 9 bases line up with TRBD1. The sample consisted of CD4+ T cells sorted from PBMCs, taken 15 days after the yellow fever booster vaccination. This TCR derives from a man aged 25-45 years who received the YFV17D yellow fever vaccine. The CDR3 loop reads CASTDRGRNTEAFF. CDR3 in DNA: TGTGCCAGTACCGACAGGGGGAGAAACACTGAAGCTTTCTTT.